This T cell receptor beta chain comes out of a study of cytomegalovirus exposure and HLA in healthy donors. In the case of this clone: Its antigen is unidentified.

Germline CDR1 is SGHRS and CDR2 is YFSETQ. With V trimmed by 4 bases and J by 11 bases, 9 bases remained unmatched. The CDR3 totals 13 residues. Generated by immunoSEQ multiplex PCR, the TCRdb table keeps only in-frame clones and is missing some. Here the sample spans some 150,000 clones, 88% being singletons. Study-level results: The finding came from a later analysis; first-cohort TCR clusters tended to co-occur in the roughly 120 validation repertoires. Cytomegalovirus status, reportedly, was diagnosed with high specificity and sensitivity by the classifier. In vitro experiments confirmed that a few CMV-associated chains were specific for CMV antigens.

Sequenced material: PBMCs. The chain is built from TRBV5-1 and TRBJ2-1, with 7 bases that match TRBD1. This clonotype was obtained from a woman younger than 30 in good health and CMV-seropositive. DNA of the CDR3: TGCGCCAGCAGCATCGACCCGGGACAGAAGCAGTTCTTC. Its protein is CASSIDPGQKQFF.